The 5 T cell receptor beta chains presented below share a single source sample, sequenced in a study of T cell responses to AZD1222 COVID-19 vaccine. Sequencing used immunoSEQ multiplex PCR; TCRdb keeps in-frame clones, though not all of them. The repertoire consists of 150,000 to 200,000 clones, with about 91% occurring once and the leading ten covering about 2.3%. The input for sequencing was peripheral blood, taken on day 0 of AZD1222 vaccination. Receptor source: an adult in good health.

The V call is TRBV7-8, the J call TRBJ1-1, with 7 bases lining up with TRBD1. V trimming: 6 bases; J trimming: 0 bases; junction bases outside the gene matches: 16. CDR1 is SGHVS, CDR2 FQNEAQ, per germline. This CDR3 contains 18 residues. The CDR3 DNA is TGTGCCAGCAGTGCCAAGACAGGGCCAGCTCACATGAACACTGAAGCTTTCTTT. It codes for CASSAKTGPAHMNTEAFF.

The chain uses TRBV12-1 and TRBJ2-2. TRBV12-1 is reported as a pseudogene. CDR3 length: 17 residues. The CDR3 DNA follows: TGTGCCAGCAGCTTTGGTCTGCCACCTCATAAAACCGGGGAGCTGTTTTTT. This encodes CASSFGLPPHKTGELFF.

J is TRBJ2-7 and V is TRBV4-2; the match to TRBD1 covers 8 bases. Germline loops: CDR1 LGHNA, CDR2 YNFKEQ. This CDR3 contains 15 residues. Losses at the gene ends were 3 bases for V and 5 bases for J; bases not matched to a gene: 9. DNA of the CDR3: TGTGCCAGCAGCCAGGGGGACAGGAGAGGGGACGAGCAGTACTTC. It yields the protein CASSQGDRRGDEQYF.

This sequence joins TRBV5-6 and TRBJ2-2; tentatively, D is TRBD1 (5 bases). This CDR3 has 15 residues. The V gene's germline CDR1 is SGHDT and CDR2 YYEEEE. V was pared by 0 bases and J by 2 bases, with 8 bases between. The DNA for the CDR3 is TGTGCCAGCAGCTTGGGACAGACAAACACCGGGGAGCTGTTTTTT. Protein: CASSLGQTNTGELFF.

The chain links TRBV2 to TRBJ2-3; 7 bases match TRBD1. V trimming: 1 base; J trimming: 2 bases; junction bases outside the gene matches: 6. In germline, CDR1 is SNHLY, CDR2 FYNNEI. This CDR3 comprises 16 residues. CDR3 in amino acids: CASSEGAGGYTDTQYF. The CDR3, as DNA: TGTGCCAGCAGTGAAGGGGCAGGGGGATACACAGATACGCAGTATTTT.